These T cell receptor beta chains were read from a single sample in a study of T cell changes during pregnancy in multiple sclerosis. Only in-frame clones appear in the TCRdb table, and some are missing; sequencing was by immunoSEQ multiplex PCR. The sample carries 38,000 or so clones, around nine tenths recorded once. The source material was peripheral blood, sampled before pregnancy. These TCRs come from a female donor with multiple sclerosis, enrolled in a pregnancy study. Both conserved end residues are part of each CDR3. D genes are given only for firm matches.

J gene: TRBJ2-3; V gene: TRBV30; D gene: TRBD1; CDR3 protein: CAWSPGQGTDTQYF; CDR3 DNA: TGTGCCTGGAGTCCGGGACAGGGGACAGATACGCAGTATTTT
J gene: TRBJ1-4; V gene: TRBV5-1; D gene: NA; CDR3 protein: CASSPSYTGWEKLFF; CDR3 DNA: TGCGCCAGCAGCCCCAGCTACACAGGGTGGGAAAAACTGTTTTTT
J gene: TRBJ2-7; V gene: TRBV29-1; D gene: NA; CDR3 protein: CSAQSGYEQYF; CDR3 DNA: TGCAGCGCCCAGAGCGGTTACGAGCAGTACTTC
J gene: TRBJ2-5; V gene: TRBV10-2; D gene: NA; CDR3 protein: CASSGGPIQGRRQETQYF; CDR3 DNA: TGCGCCAGCAGTGGGGGCCCAATCCAGGGGCGACGGCAAGAGACCCAGTACTTC
J gene: TRBJ2-2; V gene: TRBV9; D gene: TRBD2; CDR3 protein: CASSPTLANGAGELFF; CDR3 DNA: TGTGCCAGCAGCCCTACACTAGCGAATGGGGCCGGGGAGCTGTTTTTT
J gene: TRBJ1-2; V gene: TRBV6-1; D gene: TRBD1; CDR3 protein: CASTKDRGDGYTF; CDR3 DNA: TGTGCCAGCACCAAGGACAGGGGGGATGGCTACACCTTC
J gene: TRBJ2-4; V gene: TRBV11-2; D gene: TRBD1; CDR3 protein: CASSLIRGRGNIQYF; CDR3 DNA: TGTGCCAGCAGCTTAATCCGCGGCAGGGGGAACATTCAGTACTTC
J gene: TRBJ2-3; V gene: TRBV5-6; D gene: TRBD2; CDR3 protein: CASTPSGVTDTQYF; CDR3 DNA: TGTGCCAGCACCCCTAGCGGAGTCACAGATACGCAGTATTTT
J gene: TRBJ1-2; V gene: TRBV7-9; D gene: NA; CDR3 protein: CASSLDSPYGYTF; CDR3 DNA: TGTGCCAGCAGCTTAGACTCCCCTTATGGCTACACCTTC
J gene: TRBJ2-7; V gene: TRBV7-6; D gene: TRBD2; CDR3 protein: CASSLGLAGGTYEQYF; CDR3 DNA: TGTGCCAGCAGCTTAGGGTTAGCGGGAGGGACCTACGAGCAGTACTTC